This T cell receptor (beta chain) was found in a study of tumor-infiltrating lymphocytes in oesophageal squamous cell carcinoma. One entry per CDR3 protein results from TCRdb running MiXCR on the PCR reads. The sample has 15,000 to 20,000 distinct CDR3 sequences, around 41% seen once. This CDR3 is built from 16 residues. Germline V gene sequence: CDR1 MNHNS, CDR2 SASEGT. The gene calls are TRBV6-1 and TRBJ2-4, with D hard to call. The J call may be in error: the DNA end matches TRBJ2-7 better. Sequenced material: esophageal tumor tissue. The receptor comes from a male donor with esophageal squamous cell carcinoma. Here the CDR3 reads CASSEAGTNSGYEQYF. The CDR3 coding sequence is TGTGCCAGCAGTGAAGCGGGAACAAACTCGGGCTACGAGCAGTACTTC.